This T cell receptor (beta chain) came from a study of shared clonotypes between healthy human individuals (dated by TCRdb to the early 2020s). The study in broad terms: The cohort comprised a couple of women and three men aged 18 to 49 years. For each donor, three plates each were used for CD4 naive and CD4 memory, two plates were used for CD8 naive, and one plate was used for CD8 memory. The study deeply sequenced blood TCR repertoires of about 5 healthy adults to estimate repertoire size and the extent of clonotype sharing between individuals. Different laboratories and diverse techniques were used to prepare libraries and sequence TCR repertoires, to increase sequencing depth and limit assay-specific biases. Each donor's leukapheresis produced roughly between roughly 0.85 and 9 billion PBMCs. The investigation overall reported the following: Based on pairwise subsampling, the degree of clonotype sharing among donors was expected to be affected by sequencing depth. Higher generation probabilities were observed for clonotypes shared by all four sorted-subset donors than for non-shared clonotypes. Rarefaction of sorted-subset datasets indicated incomplete sequencing despite the large sequencing depth. Approximately 5% of naive CD4, 3% to 4% of naive CD8, approximately 2% of memory CD4, and 0.4% of memory CD8 clonotypes were shared across four donors. Larger estimated clonotype richness was generally found for naive subsets than for memory subsets. Sampling was restricted to blood, and TCR repertoires in tissues likely differ from the TCR repertoires found in blood. Because the study included only a small number of donors, the genetic and exposure-history diversity represented was limited.

For CDR1 and CDR2, the germline V gene (reference sequence) lists MNHEY and SMNVEV. V loses 0 bases of germline sequence and J loses 3 bases, and the interval between the two ends is 15 bases. The cysteine opens and the phenylalanine closes a CDR3 of 16 amino acids. The CDR3 DNA has 48 bases and is translated from base 1. Using the deep immunoSEQ assay, TCR CDR3 regions were amplified from genomic DNA by multiplex PCR. Extracted genomic DNA from each cell subset was spread evenly across all wells of several immunoSEQ 96-well plates, with each plate serving as a replicate. For sorted subsets, each replicate PCR was loaded with roughly 190 ng genomic DNA, equivalent to approximately 27,000 T cell genomes. The purified libraries were quantified using a Qubit 3.0 fluorometer, sized with a Bioanalyzer 2100, and then quantified again using the KAPA Library Quantification kit. Each immunoSEQ 96-well plate was sequenced on its own single-read 150-cycle Illumina NextSeq 550 flow cell. For the original study's pipeline: Because only junctional sequences without quality scores were contained in the immunoSEQ output, filtering matching that applied to full-length reads could not be performed. To assign V/J genes and CDR3, sequences were annotated using PyIR, a Python wrapper for IgBLAST v1.9, with IMGT germline references. Reads with weak V/J assignments (E-value above 1e-6), missing CDR3, stop codons, out-of-frame junctions, or ambiguous translated residues were removed. V3J clonotypes were defined as sequences sharing the same inferred V gene, J gene, and CDR3 amino acid sequence. Percentage overlap between repertoires was computed as shared unique clonotypes divided by the size of the smaller repertoire. RTK rarefaction, the Chao1 estimator, and Recon v2.1 estimates of unobserved clonotypes were used to assess repertoire richness. Generation probabilities were computed with OLGA for all TCRbeta clonotypes obtained by the gDNA method from a few donors. TCRdb's version of the immuneACCESS table is confined to in-frame rearrangements and falls short of the full clone set. An unresolved V gene accounts for under half of the shortfall where checked; the remainder is of unknown origin. V and J calls and clone size come straight from that table; D and trimming were deduced from the DNA. The sample table lists around 610,000 clones, approximately 96% of them with a count of one. Around 0.1% of the sample belongs to the ten largest clones.

A note on this clone: Its antigen target is currently unknown. There are no base qualities to consult, and no much larger clone falls within one base.

CD8 naive samples consisted of CD45RO-negative cells that were positively selected for CCR7, yielding a CD45RA+CCR7+ population without TemRA cells. The donors were healthy, HIV-negative adults who had no recently reported acute infections or vaccinations. All donors were Caucasian adults living in Nashville, Tennessee, USA. After blood collection by leukapheresis, PBMCs were isolated using Ficoll-Histopaque density gradient centrifugation and then cryopreserved in the vapor phase of liquid nitrogen. Purity and quantity of every magnetically sorted T cell population were checked by analytical flow cytometry. Each sorted fraction had its genomic DNA isolated and then quantified by UV absorbance on a Nanodrop 2000c.

Sequencing was performed on naive CD8+ T cells sorted from blood. The sample's cell subset or site label, in plain terms: CD45RA+CCR7+. This TCR came from a woman between 25 and 40 years old in good health. The chain is assembled from TRBV27 and TRBJ2-7; 6 matching bases give a weak D call of TRBD1. The DNA reads as follows: TGTGCCAGCAGTTTATCGGGTGGGTCAGGGGACTACGAGCAGTACTTC. This sequence encodes CASSLSGGSGDYEQYF.